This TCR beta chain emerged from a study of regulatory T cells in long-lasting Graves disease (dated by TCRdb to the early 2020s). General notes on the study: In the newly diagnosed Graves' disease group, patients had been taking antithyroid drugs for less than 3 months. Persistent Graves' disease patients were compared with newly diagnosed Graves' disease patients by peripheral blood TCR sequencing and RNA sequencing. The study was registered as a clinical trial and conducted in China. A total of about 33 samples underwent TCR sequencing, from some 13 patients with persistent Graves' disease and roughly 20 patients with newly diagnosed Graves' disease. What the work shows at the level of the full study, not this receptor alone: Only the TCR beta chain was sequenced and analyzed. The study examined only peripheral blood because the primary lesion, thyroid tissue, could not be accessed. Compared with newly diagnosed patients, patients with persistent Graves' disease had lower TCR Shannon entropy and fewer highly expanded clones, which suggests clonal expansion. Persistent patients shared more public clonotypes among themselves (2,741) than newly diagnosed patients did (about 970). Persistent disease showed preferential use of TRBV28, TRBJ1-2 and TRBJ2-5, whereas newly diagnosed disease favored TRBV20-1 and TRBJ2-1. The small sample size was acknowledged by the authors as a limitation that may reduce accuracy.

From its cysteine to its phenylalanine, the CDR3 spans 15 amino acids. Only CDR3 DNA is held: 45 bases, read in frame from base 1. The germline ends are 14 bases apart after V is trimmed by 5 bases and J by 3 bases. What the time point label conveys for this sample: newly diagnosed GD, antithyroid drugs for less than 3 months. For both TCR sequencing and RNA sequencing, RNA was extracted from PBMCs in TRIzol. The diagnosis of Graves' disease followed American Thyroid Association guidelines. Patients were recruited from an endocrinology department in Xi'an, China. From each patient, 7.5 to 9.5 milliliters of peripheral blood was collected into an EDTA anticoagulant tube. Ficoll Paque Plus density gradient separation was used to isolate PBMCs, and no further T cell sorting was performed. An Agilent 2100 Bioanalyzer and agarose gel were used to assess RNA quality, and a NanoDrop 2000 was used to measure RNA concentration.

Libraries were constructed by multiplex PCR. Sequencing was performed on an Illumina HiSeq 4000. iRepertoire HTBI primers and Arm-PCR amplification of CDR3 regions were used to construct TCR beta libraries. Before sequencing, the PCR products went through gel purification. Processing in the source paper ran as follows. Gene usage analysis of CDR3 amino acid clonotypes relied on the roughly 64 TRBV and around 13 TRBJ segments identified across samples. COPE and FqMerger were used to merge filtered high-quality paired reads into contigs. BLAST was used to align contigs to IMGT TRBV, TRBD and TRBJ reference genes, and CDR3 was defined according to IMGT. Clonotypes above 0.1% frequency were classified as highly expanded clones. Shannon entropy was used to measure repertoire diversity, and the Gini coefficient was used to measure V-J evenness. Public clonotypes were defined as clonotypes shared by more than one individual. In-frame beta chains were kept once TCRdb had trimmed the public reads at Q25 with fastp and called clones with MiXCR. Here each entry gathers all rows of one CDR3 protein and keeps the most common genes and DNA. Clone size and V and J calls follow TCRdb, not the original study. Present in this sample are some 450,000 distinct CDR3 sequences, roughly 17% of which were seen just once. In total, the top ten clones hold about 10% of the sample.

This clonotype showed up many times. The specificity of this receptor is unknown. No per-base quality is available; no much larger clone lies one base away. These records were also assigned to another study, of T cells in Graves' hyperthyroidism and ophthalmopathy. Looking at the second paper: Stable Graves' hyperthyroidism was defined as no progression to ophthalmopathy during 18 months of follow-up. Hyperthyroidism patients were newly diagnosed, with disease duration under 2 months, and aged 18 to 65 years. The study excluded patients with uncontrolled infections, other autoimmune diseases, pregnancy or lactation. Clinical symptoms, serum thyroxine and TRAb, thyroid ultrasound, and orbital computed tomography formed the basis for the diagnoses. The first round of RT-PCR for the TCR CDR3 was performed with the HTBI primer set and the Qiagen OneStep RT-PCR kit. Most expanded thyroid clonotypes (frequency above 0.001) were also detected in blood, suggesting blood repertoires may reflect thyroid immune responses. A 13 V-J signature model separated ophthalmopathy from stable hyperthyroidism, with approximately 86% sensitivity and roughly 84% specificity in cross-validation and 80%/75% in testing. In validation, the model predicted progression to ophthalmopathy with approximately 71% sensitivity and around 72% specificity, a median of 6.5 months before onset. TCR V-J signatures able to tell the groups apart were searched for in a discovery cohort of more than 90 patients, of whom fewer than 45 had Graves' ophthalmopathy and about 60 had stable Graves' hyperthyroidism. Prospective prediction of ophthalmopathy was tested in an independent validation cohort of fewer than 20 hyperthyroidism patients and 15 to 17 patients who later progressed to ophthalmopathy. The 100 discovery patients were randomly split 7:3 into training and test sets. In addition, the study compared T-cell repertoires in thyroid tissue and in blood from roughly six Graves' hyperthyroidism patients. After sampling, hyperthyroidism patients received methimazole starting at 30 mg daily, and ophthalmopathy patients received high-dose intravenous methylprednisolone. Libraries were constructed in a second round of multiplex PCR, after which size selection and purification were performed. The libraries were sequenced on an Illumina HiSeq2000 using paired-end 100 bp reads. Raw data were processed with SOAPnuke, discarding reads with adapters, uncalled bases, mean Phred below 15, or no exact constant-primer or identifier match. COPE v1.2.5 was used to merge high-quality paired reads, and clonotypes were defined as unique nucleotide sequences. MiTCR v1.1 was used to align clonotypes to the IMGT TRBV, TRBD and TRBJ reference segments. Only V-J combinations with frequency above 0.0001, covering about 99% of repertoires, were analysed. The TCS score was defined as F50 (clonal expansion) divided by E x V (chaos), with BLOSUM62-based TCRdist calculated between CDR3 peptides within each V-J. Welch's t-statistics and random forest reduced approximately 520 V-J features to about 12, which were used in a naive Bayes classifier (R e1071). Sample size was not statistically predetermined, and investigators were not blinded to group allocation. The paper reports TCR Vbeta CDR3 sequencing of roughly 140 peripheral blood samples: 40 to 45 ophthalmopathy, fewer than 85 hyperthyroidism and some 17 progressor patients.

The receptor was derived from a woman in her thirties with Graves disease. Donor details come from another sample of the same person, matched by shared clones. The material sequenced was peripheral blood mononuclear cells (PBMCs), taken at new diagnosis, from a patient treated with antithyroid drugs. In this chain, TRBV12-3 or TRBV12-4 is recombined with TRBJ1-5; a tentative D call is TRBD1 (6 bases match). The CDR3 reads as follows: CASSLDSQNNQPQHF. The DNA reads TGTGCCAGCAGTCTGGACAGCCAAAACAATCAGCCCCAGCATTTT.